This T cell receptor beta chain was documented in a study of cytomegalovirus exposure and HLA in healthy donors. Profiling relied on immunoSEQ multiplex PCR, and the TCRdb table lists in-frame clones only, not all of them. Of a few hundred thousand clones listed, just over 85% are singletons. The V segment lost 0 bases and the J segment 1 base; nucleotides outside the gene matches: 2. Germline V gene data show CDR1 as SGHRS and CDR2 as YFSETQ. The CDR3 loop spans 16 amino acids. The source is a woman under 30 in good health and CMV-seronegative. The chain carries TRBV5-1 and TRBJ1-3; 9 bases are shared with TRBD1. Sequencing input: PBMCs. Written as DNA, the CDR3 is TGCGCCAGCAGCTTGGCACAGGGGGCTTCTGGAAACACCATATATTTT. Translating gives CASSLAQGASGNTIYF.